The 9 T cell receptor beta chains given below trace back to one sample, sequenced in a study of Graves' ophthalmopathy and Graves' hyperthyroidism. Amplification of the TCR beta CDR3 regions used RNA transcripts (as template). The first round was an RT-PCR with HTBI primers, and the second round was a multiplex PCR. One entry per CDR3 protein, called by TCRdb with MiXCR from the multiplex PCR reads. The sample has almost 750,000 distinct CDR3 sequences, 40% seen once. What was sequenced was peripheral blood. Receptor source: an adult man with Graves' ophthalmopathy.

This clonotype was detected only a few times. This sequence joins TRBV7-9 and TRBJ2-7; no clear D gene. The CDR3 is made up of 15 amino acids. The germline V and J ends were trimmed by 2 bases and 0 bases, with 11 bases remaining between them. Germline values: CDR1 SEHNR, CDR2 FQNEAQ (reference sequence). CDR3 protein: CASSLSWGSSYEQYF. The CDR3, as DNA: TGTGCCAGCAGCTTATCATGGGGAAGCTCCTACGAGCAGTACTTC.

A few counts support this clonotype. The CDR3 ends on some other residue instead of the conserved phenylalanine or tryptophan, so this is likely a read error. The J gene is TRBJ2-7, the V gene TRBV2; 7 nucleotides align to TRBD1. V gave up 6 bases and J gave up 5 bases; unmatched junction bases: 7. CDR1 is SNHLY, CDR2 FYNNEI, per germline. CDR3 size: 13 residues. CDR3 protein: CASSLGQGDEQYL. The CDR3 region has the DNA TGTGCCAGCAGCTTAGGGCAGGGGGACGAGCAGTACCTC.

In this sample, this clonotype turned up many times. J is TRBJ2-7 and V is TRBV7-9; either TRBD1 or TRBD2 may supply D (5 bases each). The V end lost 5 bases, the J end lost 0 bases, and 14 bases lay between the germline ends. The V gene's germline CDR1 is SEHNR and CDR2 FQNEAQ (reference sequence). CDR3 length equals 15 residues. The CDR3: CASSIGTVSSYEQYF. DNA for the CDR3: TGTGCCAGCAGCATCGGGACGGTAAGCTCCTACGAGCAGTACTTC. Complete variable domain (other parts from reference TRBV7-9 and TRBJ2-7): DTGVSQNPRHKITKRGQNVTFRCDPISEHNRLYWYRQTLGQGPEFLTYFQNEAQLEKSRLLSDRFSAERPKGSFSTLEIQRTEQGDSAMYLCASSIGTVSSYEQYFGPGTRLTVT.

This chain joins TRBV19 and TRBJ2-5; D is possibly TRBD2 (5 bases). In germline, CDR1 is LNHDA, CDR2 SQIVND (reference sequence). Trimming left V 10 bases short and J 2 bases short, with 14 bases between. CDR3 length: 13 amino acids. The CDR3 is CATSGLAQETQYF. In nucleotides, the CDR3 is TGTGCCACCTCGGGTCTAGCACAAGAGACCCAGTACTTC. The full variable domain, in which reference TRBV19 and TRBJ2-5 provide the parts outside the CDR3, is DGGITQSPKYLFRKEGQNVTLSCEQNLNHDAMYWYRQDPGQGLRLIYYSQIVNDFQKGDIAEGYSVSREKKESFPLTVTSAQKNPTAFYLCATSGLAQETQYFGPGTRLLVL.

The chain uses TRBV7-9 and TRBJ2-5, with D perhaps being TRBD1 or TRBD2 (5 bases each). This CDR3 is 16 amino acids long. Germline V gives CDR1 SEHNR, CDR2 FQNEAQ (reference sequence). Trimming cost V 2 bases and J 0 bases, with 13 bases left between them. CDR3 nucleotides: TGTGCCAGCAGCTTACGGGGCGTACCGTACCAAGAGACCCAGTACTTC. Translating gives CASSLRGVPYQETQYF.

This chain uses TRBV20-1 with TRBJ2-2; no firm D call. Germline loops: CDR1 DFQATT, CDR2 SNEGSKA (reference sequence). Trimming shortened V by 5 bases and J by 4 bases, and 11 bases separated the two germline ends. The CDR3 is 13 residues long. CDR3 nucleotide sequence: TGCAGTGCTGGGATCTCCCTCACCGGGGAGCTGTTTTTT. Protein: CSAGISLTGELFF.

This clonotype was picked up a small number of times. The gene calls are TRBV7-2 and TRBJ2-7, with TRBD1 matching over 9 bases. The CDR3 is 14 residues long. V was pared by 5 bases and J by 5 bases, with 7 bases of the junction left unmatched. Looked up from germline, CDR1 is SGHTA and CDR2 is FQGNSA. The chain's CDR3 is CASSPFGTGHEQYF. The CDR3 coding sequence is TGTGCCAGCAGCCCATTCGGGACAGGGCACGAGCAGTACTTC.

The chain combines TRBV29-1 with TRBJ2-7; perhaps TRBD2 as D (6 bases). The germline gives CDR1 SQVTM, CDR2 ANQGSEA. CDR3 length: 12 residues. The V and J ends lost 5 bases and 6 bases respectively, with 14 bases between them. The CDR3 is CSVSGGGAEQYF. As DNA, the CDR3 is TGCAGCGTTAGTGGGGGAGGTGCCGAGCAGTACTTC.

Turning to this clonotype: A read error may be the cause here, since a much bigger clone is one base away. This is likely a read error, given that the CDR3 carries no conserved phenylalanine or tryptophan at its end. The chain combines TRBV11-2 with TRBJ1-1; 8 bases map to TRBD1. The CDR3 runs to 19 residues. Per germline, CDR1 SGHAT and CDR2 FQNNGV. The V gene end was trimmed by 5 bases and the J gene end by 2 bases; junction bases not matched to a gene: 19. CDR3 amino acids: CASSPWVDVLQGVNTEAFS. The CDR3 coding sequence is TGTGCCAGCAGCCCTTGGGTTGATGTTCTACAGGGGGTAAACACTGAAGCTTTCTCT.